This T cell receptor beta chain was captured by sequencing in a study of CD8+ T cells in alopecia areata (dated by TCRdb to the late 2010s). Describing the broader study: The treated patients, all with moderate-to-severe alopecia areata, were enrolled in an open-label pilot trial of oral tofacitinib given at 5 to 10 mg twice daily. Tofacitinib was administered for 6 to 18 months, and 6 months of follow-up off drug were then conducted to assess delayed response and recurrence. The study used high-throughput TCRbeta sequencing to examine T cell clonal expansion in alopecia areata, in both the C3H/HeJ mouse model and human patients. Human TCRbeta sequencing covered scalp tissue and sorted CD4+ and CD8+ peripheral blood T cells from patchy and totalis/universalis alopecia areata patients and healthy controls. Biopsies were taken from tofacitinib-treated patients at baseline and again at 4 and 24 weeks into treatment, and several of those patients also had a later scalp biopsy. Clonality in the scalp was compared among normal scalp (n=4), patchy alopecia areata scalp (n=8), and alopecia totalis/universalis scalp (n=8). The RNA source kit depended on sample type: the PAXgene miRNA kit for fixed scalp, the miRNeasy kit for PBMCs, and the RNeasy kit for mouse skin. immunoSEQ multiplex PCR using 35 Vbeta forward primers and 13 Jbeta reverse primers was used to amplify TCRbeta CDR3 regions. The full study reports these points: Higher clonality and more expanded CD8+ clones were observed in lesional scalp than in normal scalp, particularly in alopecia totalis/universalis, a finding suggestive of antigenic drive. Scalp TCR repertoire analysis is complicated because resident alphabeta T cells in normal human skin are also sequenced, whereas mouse skin is dominated by gammadelta T cells. Shared TCR sequences between patients were less evident than in mice, which may be partly attributable to HLA diversity in the patient population.

On this clone: No antigen is known for it. Per-base qualities were not stored, and no clone one base away is much larger.

Per the germline V gene, MNHEY is the CDR1 and SVGAGI is the CDR2. Compared with germline, V lacks 7 bases and J lacks 4 bases; bases without a gene match: 10. Taken from cysteine to phenylalanine, the CDR3 has 15 residues. CDR3 DNA only is kept here, 45 bases in frame from base 1. Preparation of the library involved the immunoSEQ multiplex PCR assay. RNA was extracted from all samples and reverse transcribed into cDNA as template for TCR sequencing. SuperScript III was used for first-strand cDNA synthesis, primed with a 2:1 mix of oligo-dT and random hexamers. A synthetic immune receptor repertoire was used to assess amplification bias, and residual bias was removed computationally. In the original analysis: Raw reads were preprocessed to remove errors, and CDR3 was defined by IMGT conventions from the conserved cysteine to phenylalanine. Clonality was computed by normalizing Shannon entropy by log2 of the number of productive unique TCRs and subtracting the result from 1. Scalp TCRbeta sequences were cross-referenced with sorted blood CD4 and CD8 repertoires so that the CD4 or CD8 identity of scalp clones could be inferred. Entries here come from immuneACCESS through TCRdb and include only in-frame sequences with V and J called. Some clones fail to appear in such tables; in the studies checked, an unresolved V gene covers under half of the shortfall, and the cause of the remainder is unknown. Clone size and V and J calls were adopted from that table, with D and trimming inferred from the DNA. This sample holds about 140,000 clones; roughly 46% were observed only once. The biggest ten clones account for 0.95% to 1% of the sample.

The time point label, read with the paper, signifies: baseline before oral tofacitinib. From alopecia areata patients, peripheral blood was collected along with lesional scalp punch biopsies. PBMCs were separated by density centrifugation and stained for CD3, CD4 and CD8, after which CD4+ and CD8+ T cells were sorted on a FACSAria. The sequencing used CD4+ T cells sorted from blood, collected at week 0. The sequence was obtained from a human donor with alopecia areata. The chain uses TRBV6-5 and TRBJ2-5, and 9 junctional nucleotides match TRBD1. The CDR3: CASTKTGGGVETQYF. The DNA sequence follows: TGTGCCAGCACCAAGACAGGGGGAGGAGTAGAGACCCAGTACTTC.